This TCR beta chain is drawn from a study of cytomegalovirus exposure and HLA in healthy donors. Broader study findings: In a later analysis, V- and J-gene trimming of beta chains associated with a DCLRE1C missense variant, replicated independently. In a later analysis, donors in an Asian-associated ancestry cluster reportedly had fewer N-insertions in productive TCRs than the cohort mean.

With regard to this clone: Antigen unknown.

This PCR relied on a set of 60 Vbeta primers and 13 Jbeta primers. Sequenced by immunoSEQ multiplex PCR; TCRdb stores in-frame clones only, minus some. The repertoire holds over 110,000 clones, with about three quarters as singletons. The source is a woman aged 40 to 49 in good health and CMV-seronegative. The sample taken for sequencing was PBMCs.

The CDR3 loop is CASSYRYGGVAEAFF. Here the CDR3 DNA reads TGTGCCAGCAGTTACCGGTATGGGGGGGTCGCTGAAGCTTTCTTT. The chain joins TRBV6-5 to TRBJ1-1; a possible D gene is TRBD1 (5 bases). The CDR3 contains 15 residues. In germline, CDR1 is MNHEY, CDR2 SVGAGI. Deletions cut 2 bases from V and 6 bases from J, with 16 bases between.